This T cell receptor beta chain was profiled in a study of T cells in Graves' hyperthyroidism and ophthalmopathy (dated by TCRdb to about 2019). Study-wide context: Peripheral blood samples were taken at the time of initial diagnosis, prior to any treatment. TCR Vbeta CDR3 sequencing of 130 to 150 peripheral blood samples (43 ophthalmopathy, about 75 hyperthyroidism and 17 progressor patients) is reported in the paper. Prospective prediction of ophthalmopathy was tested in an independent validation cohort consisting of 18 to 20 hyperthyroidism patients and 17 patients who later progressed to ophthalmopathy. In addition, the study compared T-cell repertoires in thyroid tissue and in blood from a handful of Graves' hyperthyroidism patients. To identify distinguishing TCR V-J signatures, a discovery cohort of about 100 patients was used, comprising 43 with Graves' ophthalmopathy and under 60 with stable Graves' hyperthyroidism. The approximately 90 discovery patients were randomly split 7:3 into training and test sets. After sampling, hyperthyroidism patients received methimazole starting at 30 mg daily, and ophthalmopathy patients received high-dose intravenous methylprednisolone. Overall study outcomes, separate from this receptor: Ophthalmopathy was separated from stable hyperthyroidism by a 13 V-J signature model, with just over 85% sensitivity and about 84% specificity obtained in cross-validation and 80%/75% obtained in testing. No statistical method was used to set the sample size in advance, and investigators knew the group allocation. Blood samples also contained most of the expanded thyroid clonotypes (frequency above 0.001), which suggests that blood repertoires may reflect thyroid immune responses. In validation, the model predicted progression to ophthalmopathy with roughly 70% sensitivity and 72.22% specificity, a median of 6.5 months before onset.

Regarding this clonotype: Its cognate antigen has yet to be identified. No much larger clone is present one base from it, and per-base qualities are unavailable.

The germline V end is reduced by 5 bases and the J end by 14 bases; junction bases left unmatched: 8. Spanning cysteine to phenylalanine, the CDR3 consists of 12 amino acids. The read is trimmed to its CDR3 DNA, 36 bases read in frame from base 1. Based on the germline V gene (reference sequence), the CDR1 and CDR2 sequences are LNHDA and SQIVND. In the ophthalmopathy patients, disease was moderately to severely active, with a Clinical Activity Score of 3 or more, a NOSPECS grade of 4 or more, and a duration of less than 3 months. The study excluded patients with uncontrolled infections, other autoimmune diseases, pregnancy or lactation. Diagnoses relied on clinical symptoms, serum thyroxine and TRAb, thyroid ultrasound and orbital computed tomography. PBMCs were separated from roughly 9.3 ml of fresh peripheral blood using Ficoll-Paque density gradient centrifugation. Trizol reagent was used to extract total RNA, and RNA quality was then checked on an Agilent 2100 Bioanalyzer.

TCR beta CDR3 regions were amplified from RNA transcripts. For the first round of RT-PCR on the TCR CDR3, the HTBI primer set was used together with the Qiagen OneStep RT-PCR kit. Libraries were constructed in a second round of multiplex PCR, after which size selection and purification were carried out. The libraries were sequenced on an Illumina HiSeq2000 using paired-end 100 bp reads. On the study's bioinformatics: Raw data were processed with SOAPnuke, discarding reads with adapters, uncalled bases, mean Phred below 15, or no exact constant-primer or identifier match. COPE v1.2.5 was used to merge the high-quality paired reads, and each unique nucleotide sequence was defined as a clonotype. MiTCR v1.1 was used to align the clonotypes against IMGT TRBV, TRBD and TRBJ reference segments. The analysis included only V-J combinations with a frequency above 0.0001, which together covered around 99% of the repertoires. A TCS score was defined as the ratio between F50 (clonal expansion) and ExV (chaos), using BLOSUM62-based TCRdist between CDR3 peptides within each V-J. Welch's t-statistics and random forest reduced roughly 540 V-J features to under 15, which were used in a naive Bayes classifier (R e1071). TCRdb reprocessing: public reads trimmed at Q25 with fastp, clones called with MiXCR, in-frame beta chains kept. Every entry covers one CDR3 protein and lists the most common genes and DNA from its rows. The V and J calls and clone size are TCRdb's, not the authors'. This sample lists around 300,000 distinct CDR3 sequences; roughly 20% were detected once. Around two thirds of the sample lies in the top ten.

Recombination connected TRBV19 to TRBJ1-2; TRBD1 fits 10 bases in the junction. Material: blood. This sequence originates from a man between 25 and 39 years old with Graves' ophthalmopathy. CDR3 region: CASSVGQGLGTF. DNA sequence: TGTGCCAGTAGTGTGGGACAGGGGCTGGGAACCTTC.